One and the same sample provided the 3 T cell receptor beta chains below, sequenced in a study of tumor and adjacent non-tumor tissue in lung cancer. No cell sorting was done before RNA was extracted from the tissue. The library came from three nested PCR rounds adapted from ARM-PCR protocols. TCRdb used MiXCR to reprocess the multiplex PCR reads, holding one entry per CDR3 protein. Here the sample spans 120,000 or so distinct CDR3 sequences, around 82% being singletons. Sequenced input: lung tumor tissue. These receptors all come from an older man with non-small cell lung cancer.

Remarks on this clonotype: An end of the junction does not agree with germline; a read error may underlie this. The rearrangement joins TRBV7-8 to TRBJ2-5; D may correspond to TRBD1 or TRBD2 (5 bases each). The CDR3 sequence is 14 residues long. CDR1 is SGHVS, CDR2 FQNEAQ, per germline. As DNA, the CDR3 is TGTGACAGCAGCTTAGGAACGGGGCCGGAGGCCCAGTACTTC. Protein product: CDSSLGTGPEAQYF.

The CDR3 loop reads CASSLSTSGRRTDTQYF. The CDR3 coding sequence is TGTGCCAGCAGTTTATCGACTAGCGGGAGACGCACAGATACGCAGTATTTT. The chain carries TRBV27 and TRBJ2-3, with TRBD2 matching 12 bases. The CDR3 is 17 amino acids. The junction had 2 bases not matched to a gene; V was cut back by 0 bases and J by 1 base. The germline gives CDR1 MNHEY, CDR2 SMNVEV (reference sequence).

With regard to this clonotype: The conserved final phenylalanine or tryptophan is absent from the CDR3, which likely points to a read error. V usage is TRBV5-1 and J usage is TRBJ1-2, with D hard to call. The V end was cut by 0 bases, the J end by 4 bases, with 10 bases between. The CDR3 sequence is 14 residues long. Germline lookup yields CDR1 SGHRS and CDR2 YFSETQ. CDR3 DNA sequence: TGCGCCAGCAGCTTGGATGGGATGGTCTATGGCTACACCTCC. Translation: CASSLDGMVYGYTS.